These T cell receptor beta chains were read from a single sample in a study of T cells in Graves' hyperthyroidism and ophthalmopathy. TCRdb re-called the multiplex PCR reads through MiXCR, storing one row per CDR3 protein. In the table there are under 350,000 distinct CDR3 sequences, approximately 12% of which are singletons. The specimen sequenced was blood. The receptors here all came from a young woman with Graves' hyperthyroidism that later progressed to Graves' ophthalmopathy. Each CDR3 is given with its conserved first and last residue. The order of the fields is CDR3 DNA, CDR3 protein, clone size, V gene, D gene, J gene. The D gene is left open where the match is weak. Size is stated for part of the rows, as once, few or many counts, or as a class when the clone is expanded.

CDR3 DNA: TGTGCCAGCCGGGCTAGCGGTTCTAGCACAGATACGCAGTATTTT
CDR3 protein: CASRASGSSTDTQYF
clone size: few
V gene: TRBV9
D gene: TRBD2
J gene: TRBJ2-3

CDR3 DNA: TGCGCCAGCAGCTTGAGGCCGGGTTCGAACACCGGGGAGCTGTTTTTT
CDR3 protein: CASSLRPGSNTGELFF
clone size: .
V gene: TRBV5-1
D gene: .
J gene: TRBJ2-2

CDR3 DNA: TGCGCCAGCAGGCAGGGGCGGGATGCTGATACGCAGTATTTT
CDR3 protein: CASRQGRDADTQYF
clone size: few
V gene: TRBV4-1
D gene: .
J gene: TRBJ2-3

CDR3 DNA: TGTGCCAGCAGCCTACCCAGGACAGGGGCTTTCTTT
CDR3 protein: CASSLPRTGAFF
clone size: many
V gene: TRBV13
D gene: TRBD1
J gene: TRBJ1-1

CDR3 DNA: TGTGCCAGCATGACGGGAGGTCCCTACGAGCAGTACTTC
CDR3 protein: CASMTGGPYEQYF
clone size: many
V gene: TRBV28
D gene: TRBD2
J gene: TRBJ2-7

CDR3 DNA: TGTGCCAGCAGTCGCAACTTACAGGGATACGAGCAGTACTTC
CDR3 protein: CASSRNLQGYEQYF
clone size: many
V gene: TRBV27
D gene: .
J gene: TRBJ2-7

CDR3 DNA: TGTGCCAGCAGCGAAACGGGCCCCTCAGGGCGCCATAAAGCTTTCTTT
CDR3 protein: CASSETGPSGRHKAFF
clone size: many
V gene: TRBV28
D gene: .
J gene: TRBJ1-1

CDR3 DNA: TGTGCCAGCAGGACCTCAAGGACTCATGAGCAGTTCTTC
CDR3 protein: CASRTSRTHEQFF
clone size: many
V gene: TRBV27
D gene: .
J gene: TRBJ2-1

CDR3 DNA: TGTGCCAGCAGTCGCGGGTCCGCGGATACGCAGTATTTT
CDR3 protein: CASSRGSADTQYF
clone size: many
V gene: TRBV7-9
D gene: .
J gene: TRBJ2-3

CDR3 DNA: TGTGCCAGCAGTGTTCAGGGGGCCCAGCCCCAGCATTTT
CDR3 protein: CASSVQGAQPQHF
clone size: many
V gene: TRBV28
D gene: TRBD1
J gene: TRBJ1-5

CDR3 DNA: TGTGCCAGCAGTCGGAAGTCTAGCACAGATACGCAGTATTTT
CDR3 protein: CASSRKSSTDTQYF
clone size: many
V gene: TRBV3-1
D gene: .
J gene: TRBJ2-3

CDR3 DNA: TGTGCCAGCAGGCCTGAAACAGATACGCAGTATTTT
CDR3 protein: CASRPETDTQYF
clone size: many
V gene: TRBV2
D gene: .
J gene: TRBJ2-3

CDR3 DNA: TGTGCCATAATAAACGGGGAGTCTTTCTCCGAGCAGTACTTC
CDR3 protein: CAIINGESFSEQYF
clone size: .
V gene: TRBV10-3
D gene: .
J gene: TRBJ2-7

CDR3 DNA: TGCAGTGTTCTGTCGCAACGGTCCTCCTACAATGAGCAGTTCTTC
CDR3 protein: CSVLSQRSSYNEQFF
clone size: many
V gene: TRBV20-1
D gene: .
J gene: TRBJ2-1

CDR3 DNA: TGCAGTGCTAGAGATACACAGGGAAGGTCTGGGGCCAACGTCCTGACTTTC
CDR3 protein: CSARDTQGRSGANVLTF
clone size: many
V gene: TRBV20-1
D gene: .
J gene: TRBJ2-6

CDR3 DNA: TGTGCCACACGCACAGGGTTTGACTATGGCTACACCTTC
CDR3 protein: CATRTGFDYGYTF
clone size: many
V gene: TRBV7-2
D gene: .
J gene: TRBJ1-2

CDR3 DNA: TGTGCCAGCAGTCGCAGGTGGGACTCAGGAGGGACCCAGTACTTC
CDR3 protein: CASSRRWDSGGTQYF
clone size: many
V gene: TRBV28
D gene: .
J gene: TRBJ2-5

CDR3 DNA: TGCGCCAGCAGCCATCAGGGAGCGCCCCCAGATACGCAGTATTTT
CDR3 protein: CASSHQGAPPDTQYF
clone size: .
V gene: TRBV7-2
D gene: .
J gene: TRBJ2-3

CDR3 DNA: TGTGCCAGCAGCTCCCGCCAGTATGGCACAGATACGCAGTATTTT
CDR3 protein: CASSSRQYGTDTQYF
clone size: .
V gene: TRBV7-9
D gene: .
J gene: TRBJ2-3

CDR3 DNA: TGTGCCAGCAGTATAGTCTCGACAGGGTTCACTGAAGCTTTCTTT
CDR3 protein: CASSIVSTGFTEAFF
clone size: many
V gene: TRBV6-1
D gene: TRBD1
J gene: TRBJ1-1

CDR3 DNA: TGTGCCAGCAGTCTCCAGGACCGACCCGGGGAGCTGTTTTTT
CDR3 protein: CASSLQDRPGELFF
clone size: .
V gene: TRBV27
D gene: .
J gene: TRBJ2-2

CDR3 DNA: TGTGCCATCAGTGTCTCCCGGACTAGCGGATCAGATACGCAGTATTTT
CDR3 protein: CAISVSRTSGSDTQYF
clone size: many
V gene: TRBV10-3
D gene: TRBD2
J gene: TRBJ2-3

CDR3 DNA: TGTGCCAGCAGTTATCAGGGGGGGGGAGGCTACACCTTC
CDR3 protein: CASSYQGGGGYTF
clone size: .
V gene: TRBV27
D gene: TRBD1
J gene: TRBJ1-2

CDR3 DNA: TGTGCCAGCAGCCCCGCCCGCCGTAAGGACCGTAGCGGCAGCACAGATACGCAGTATTTT
CDR3 protein: CASSPARRKDRSGSTDTQYF
clone size: .
V gene: TRBV4-2
D gene: .
J gene: TRBJ2-3

CDR3 DNA: TGTGCCAGCAGTTTATCAGCGGCAGGTAACTACGAGCAGTACTTC
CDR3 protein: CASSLSAAGNYEQYF
clone size: many
V gene: TRBV27
D gene: .
J gene: TRBJ2-7

CDR3 DNA: TGTGCCAGCAAACTAGCGGGAGGGCCCGGGCAGTTCTTC
CDR3 protein: CASKLAGGPGQFF
clone size: many
V gene: TRBV27
D gene: TRBD2
J gene: TRBJ2-1

CDR3 DNA: TGTGCCAACAACGACCCCGCCCGACTAGCAGGCTACAATGAGCAGTTCTTC
CDR3 protein: CANNDPARLAGYNEQFF
clone size: .
V gene: TRBV28
D gene: TRBD2
J gene: TRBJ2-1

CDR3 DNA: TGTGCCAGCAGCAAACTAGCGGGAGGCCCCCCAGATACGCAGTATTTT
CDR3 protein: CASSKLAGGPPDTQYF
clone size: many
V gene: TRBV7-6
D gene: TRBD2
J gene: TRBJ2-3

CDR3 DNA: TGTGCCAGCAGCCAAGTTTGGGGAATAGAGCAGTTCTTC
CDR3 protein: CASSQVWGIEQFF
clone size: many
V gene: TRBV14
D gene: .
J gene: TRBJ2-1

CDR3 DNA: TGCAGTGCCACGGACTCGTCGGGGCTCGGCTACACCTTC
CDR3 protein: CSATDSSGLGYTF
clone size: many
V gene: TRBV20-1
D gene: .
J gene: TRBJ1-2

CDR3 DNA: TGTGCCAGCTCACCACCGGATGGAGGGATTAGTAATGAAAAACTGTTTTTT
CDR3 protein: CASSPPDGGISNEKLFF
clone size: .
V gene: TRBV18
D gene: .
J gene: TRBJ1-4

CDR3 DNA: TGTGCCAGCAGTCTTGGGGGGAGTGCCACAGATACGCAGTATTTT
CDR3 protein: CASSLGGSATDTQYF
clone size: many
V gene: TRBV28
D gene: .
J gene: TRBJ2-3

CDR3 DNA: TGTGCCAGCATGAGGACCCAAGAGACCCAGTACTTC
CDR3 protein: CASMRTQETQYF
clone size: many
V gene: TRBV2
D gene: .
J gene: TRBJ2-5

CDR3 DNA: TGTGCCACCAGCAGAGACACCGTCCCGGGACTAGCGGGAGGACGGGGGGAGACCCAGTACTTC
CDR3 protein: CATSRDTVPGLAGGRGETQYF
clone size: .
V gene: TRBV15
D gene: TRBD2
J gene: TRBJ2-5

CDR3 DNA: TGTGCCAGCAGTGGCCAGACCCAAGAGACCCAGTACTTC
CDR3 protein: CASSGQTQETQYF
clone size: many
V gene: TRBV2
D gene: .
J gene: TRBJ2-5

CDR3 DNA: TGTGCCAGCATCTATACCGGGACAGGGGGCTGGACCCAGTACTTC
CDR3 protein: CASIYTGTGGWTQYF
clone size: .
V gene: TRBV27
D gene: TRBD1
J gene: TRBJ2-5

CDR3 DNA: TGTGCCAGCAGCTTAGAGGGGCCGTTAGCCAAAAACATTCAGTACTTC
CDR3 protein: CASSLEGPLAKNIQYF
clone size: .
V gene: TRBV7-9
D gene: .
J gene: TRBJ2-4

CDR3 DNA: TGTGCCAGCAGTTTAACACAGGGAGTCTACGAGCAGTACTTC
CDR3 protein: CASSLTQGVYEQYF
clone size: many
V gene: TRBV12-3/TRBV12-4
D gene: .
J gene: TRBJ2-7

CDR3 DNA: TGCGCCAGCAGCTCTCAAGGGGCGGTGGGCACTGAAGCTTTCTTT
CDR3 protein: CASSSQGAVGTEAFF
clone size: many
V gene: TRBV5-1
D gene: .
J gene: TRBJ1-1

CDR3 DNA: TGCGCCAGCAGCAGAACAGGGGGGTTCTCCTACGAGCAGTACTTC
CDR3 protein: CASSRTGGFSYEQYF
clone size: .
V gene: TRBV5-1
D gene: TRBD1
J gene: TRBJ2-7